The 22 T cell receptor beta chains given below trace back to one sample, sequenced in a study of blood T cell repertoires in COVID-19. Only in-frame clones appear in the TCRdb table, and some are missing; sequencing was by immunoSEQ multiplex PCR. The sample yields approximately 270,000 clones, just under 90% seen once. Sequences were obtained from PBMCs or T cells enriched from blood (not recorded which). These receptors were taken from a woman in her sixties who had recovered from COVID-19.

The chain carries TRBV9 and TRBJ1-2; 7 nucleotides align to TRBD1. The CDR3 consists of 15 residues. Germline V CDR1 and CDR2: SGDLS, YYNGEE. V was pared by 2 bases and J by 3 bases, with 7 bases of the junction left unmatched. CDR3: CASSVGTENYYGYTF. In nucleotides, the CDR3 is TGTGCCAGCAGCGTCGGGACAGAAAACTACTATGGCTACACCTTC.

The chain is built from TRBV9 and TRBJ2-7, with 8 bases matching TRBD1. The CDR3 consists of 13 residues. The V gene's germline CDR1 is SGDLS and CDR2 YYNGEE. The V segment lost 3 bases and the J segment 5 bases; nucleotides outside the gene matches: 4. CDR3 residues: CASSAGQGDEQYF. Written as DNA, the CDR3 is TGTGCCAGCAGCGCTGGACAGGGCGACGAGCAGTACTTC.

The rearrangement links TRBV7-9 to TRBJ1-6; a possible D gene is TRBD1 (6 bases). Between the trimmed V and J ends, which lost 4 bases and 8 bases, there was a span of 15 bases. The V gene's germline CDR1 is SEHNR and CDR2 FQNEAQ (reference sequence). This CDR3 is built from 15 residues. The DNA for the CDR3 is TGTGCCAGCAGCTCGACGGGACAATCTGATTCACCCCTCCACTTT. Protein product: CASSSTGQSDSPLHF.

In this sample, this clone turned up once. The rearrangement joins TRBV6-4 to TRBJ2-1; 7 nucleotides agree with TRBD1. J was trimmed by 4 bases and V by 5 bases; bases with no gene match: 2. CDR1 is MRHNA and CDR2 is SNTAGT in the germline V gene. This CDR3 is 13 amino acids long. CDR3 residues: CASSRDSYNEQFF. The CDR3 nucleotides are TGTGCCAGCAGTCGGGACAGTTACAATGAGCAGTTCTTC.

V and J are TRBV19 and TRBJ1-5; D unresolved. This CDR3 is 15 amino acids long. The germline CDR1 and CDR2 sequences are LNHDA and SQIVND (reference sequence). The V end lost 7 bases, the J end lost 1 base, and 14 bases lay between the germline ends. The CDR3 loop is CASKFAGRSNQPQHF. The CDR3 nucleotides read TGTGCCAGTAAATTCGCCGGTCGAAGCAATCAGCCCCAGCATTTT.

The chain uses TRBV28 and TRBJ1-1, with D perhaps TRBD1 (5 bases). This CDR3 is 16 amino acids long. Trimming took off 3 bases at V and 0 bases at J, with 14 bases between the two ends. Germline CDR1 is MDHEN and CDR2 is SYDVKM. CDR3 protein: CASSFGGVGLNTEAFF. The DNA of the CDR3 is TGTGCCAGCAGTTTTGGGGGGGTCGGGTTGAACACTGAAGCTTTCTTT.

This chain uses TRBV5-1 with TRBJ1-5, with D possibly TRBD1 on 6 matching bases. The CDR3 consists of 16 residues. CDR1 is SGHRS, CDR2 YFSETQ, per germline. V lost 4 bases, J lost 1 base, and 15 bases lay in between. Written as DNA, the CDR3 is TGCGCCAGCAGCCCGACCACAGGGCTGAGCAATCAGCCCCAGCATTTT. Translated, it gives CASSPTTGLSNQPQHF.

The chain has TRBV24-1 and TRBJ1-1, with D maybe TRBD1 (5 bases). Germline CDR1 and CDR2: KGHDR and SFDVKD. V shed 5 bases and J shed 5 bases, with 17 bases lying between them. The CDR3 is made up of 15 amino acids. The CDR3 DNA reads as TGTGCCACCAGTGGATGGGCGGGGGGGAGGACTGAAGCTTTCTTT. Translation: CATSGWAGGRTEAFF.

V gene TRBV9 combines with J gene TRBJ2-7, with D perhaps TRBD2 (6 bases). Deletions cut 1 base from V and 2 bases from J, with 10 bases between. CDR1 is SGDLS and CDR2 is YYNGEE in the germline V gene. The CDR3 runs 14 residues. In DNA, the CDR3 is TGTGCCAGCAGCGTACAGGCGGGACCCTACGAGCAGTACTTC. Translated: CASSVQAGPYEQYF.

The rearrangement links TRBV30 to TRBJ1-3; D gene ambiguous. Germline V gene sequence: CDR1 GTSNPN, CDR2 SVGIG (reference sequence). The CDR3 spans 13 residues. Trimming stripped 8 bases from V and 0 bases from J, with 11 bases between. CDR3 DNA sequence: TGTGCCGGCTCCATAAGCTCTGGAAACACCATATATTTT. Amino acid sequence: CAGSISSGNTIYF.

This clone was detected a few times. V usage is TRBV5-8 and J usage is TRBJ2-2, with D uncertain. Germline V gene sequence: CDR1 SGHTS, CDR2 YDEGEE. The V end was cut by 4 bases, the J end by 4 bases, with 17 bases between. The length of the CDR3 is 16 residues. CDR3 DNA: TGTGCCAGCAGCCCCCGACCCGCGGCCGGCACCGGGGAGCTGTTTTTT. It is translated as CASSPRPAAGTGELFF.

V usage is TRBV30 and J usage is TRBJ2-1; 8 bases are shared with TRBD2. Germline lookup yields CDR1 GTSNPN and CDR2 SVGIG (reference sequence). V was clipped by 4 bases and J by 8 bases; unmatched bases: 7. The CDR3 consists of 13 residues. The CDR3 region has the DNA TGTGCCTGGACCGGGGCGGGAGGCTATGAGCAGTTCTTC. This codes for CAWTGAGGYEQFF.

In DNA form, the CDR3 reads TGTGCCAGCACCTTCGGCGGGGGGACCTACAATGAGCAGTTCTTC. It yields the protein CASTFGGGTYNEQFF. The rearrangement uses TRBV6-4 and TRBJ2-1; 8 bases map to TRBD2. The CDR3 sequence is 15 residues long. J gave up 2 bases and V 7 bases, and 7 bases lay outside the gene matches. CDR1 and CDR2 from the germline V gene are MRHNA and SNTAGT.

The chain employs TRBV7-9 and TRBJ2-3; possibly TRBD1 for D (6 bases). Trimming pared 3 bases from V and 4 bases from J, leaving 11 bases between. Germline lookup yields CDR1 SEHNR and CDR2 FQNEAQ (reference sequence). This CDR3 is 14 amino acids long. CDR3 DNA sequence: TGTGCCAGCAGCTTGGACAGTAGGGCAGATACGCAGTATTTT. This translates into CASSLDSRADTQYF.

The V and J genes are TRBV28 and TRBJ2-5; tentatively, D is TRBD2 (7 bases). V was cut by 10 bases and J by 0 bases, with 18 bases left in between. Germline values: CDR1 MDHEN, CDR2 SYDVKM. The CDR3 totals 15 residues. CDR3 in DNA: TGTGCCACCTCCGGGGGGCCTCCGTACCAAGAGACCCAGTACTTC. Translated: CATSGGPPYQETQYF. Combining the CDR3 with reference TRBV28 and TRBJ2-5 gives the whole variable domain DVKVTQSSRYLVKRTGEKVFLECVQDMDHENMFWYRQDPGLGLRLIYFSYDVKMKEKGDIPEGYSVSREKKERFSLILESASTNQTSMYLCATSGGPPYQETQYFGPGTRLLVL.

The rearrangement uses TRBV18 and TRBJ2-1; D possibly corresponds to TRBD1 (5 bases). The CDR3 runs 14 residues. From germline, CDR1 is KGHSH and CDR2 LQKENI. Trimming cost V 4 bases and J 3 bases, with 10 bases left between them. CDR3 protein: CASSLRQGYNEQFF. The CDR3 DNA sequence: TGTGCCAGCTCACTTCGGCAGGGCTACAATGAGCAGTTCTTC.

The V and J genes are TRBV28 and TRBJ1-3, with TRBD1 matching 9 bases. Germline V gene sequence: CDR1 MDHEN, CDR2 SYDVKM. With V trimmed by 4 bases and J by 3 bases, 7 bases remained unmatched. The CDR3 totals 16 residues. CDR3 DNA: TGTGCCAGCAGTTCCTACAGGGGGCTAGGTGGAAACACCATATATTTT. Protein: CASSSYRGLGGNTIYF.

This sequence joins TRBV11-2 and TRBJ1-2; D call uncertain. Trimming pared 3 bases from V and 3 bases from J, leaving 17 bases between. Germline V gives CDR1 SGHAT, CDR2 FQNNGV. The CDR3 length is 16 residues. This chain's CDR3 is CASSLRRGYSDYGYTF. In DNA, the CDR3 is TGTGCCAGCAGCTTGCGACGGGGTTATTCTGACTATGGCTACACCTTC.

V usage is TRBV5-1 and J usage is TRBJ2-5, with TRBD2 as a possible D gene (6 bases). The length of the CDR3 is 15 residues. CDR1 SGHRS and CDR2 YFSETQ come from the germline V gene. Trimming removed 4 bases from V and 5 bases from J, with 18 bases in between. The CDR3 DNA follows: TGCGCCAGCAGCCGTGGGACTCAAGGTCGGGAGACCCAGTACTTC. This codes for CASSRGTQGRETQYF.

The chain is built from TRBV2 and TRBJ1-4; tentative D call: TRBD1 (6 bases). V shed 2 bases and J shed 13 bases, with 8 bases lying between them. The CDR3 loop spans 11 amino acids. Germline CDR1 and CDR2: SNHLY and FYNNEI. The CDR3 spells CASSEYRVLFF. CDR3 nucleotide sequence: TGTGCCAGCAGTGAATACAGGGTACTGTTTTTT.

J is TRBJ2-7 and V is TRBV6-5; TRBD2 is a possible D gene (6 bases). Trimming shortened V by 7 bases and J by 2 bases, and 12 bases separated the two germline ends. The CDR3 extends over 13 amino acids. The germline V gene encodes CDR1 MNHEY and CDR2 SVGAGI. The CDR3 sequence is CASIGGEAYEQYF. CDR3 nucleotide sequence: TGTGCCAGCATCGGCGGGGAAGCCTACGAGCAGTACTTC.

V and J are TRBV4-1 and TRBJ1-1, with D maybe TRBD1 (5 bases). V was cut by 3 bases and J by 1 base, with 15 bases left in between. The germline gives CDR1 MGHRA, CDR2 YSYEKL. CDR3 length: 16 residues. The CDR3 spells CASSHAIGGENTEAFF. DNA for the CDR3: TGCGCCAGCAGCCACGCCATTGGAGGGGAGAACACTGAAGCTTTCTTT.